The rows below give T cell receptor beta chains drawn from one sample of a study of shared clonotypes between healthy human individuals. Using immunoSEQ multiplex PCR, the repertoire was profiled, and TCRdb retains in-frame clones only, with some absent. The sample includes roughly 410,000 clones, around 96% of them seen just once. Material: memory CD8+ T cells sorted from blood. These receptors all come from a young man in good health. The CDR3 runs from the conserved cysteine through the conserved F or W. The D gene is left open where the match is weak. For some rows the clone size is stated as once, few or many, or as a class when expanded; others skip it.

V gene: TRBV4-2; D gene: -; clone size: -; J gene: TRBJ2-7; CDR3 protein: CASSHFLLGGYEQYF; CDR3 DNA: TGTGCCAGCAGCCACTTTCTTCTCGGAGGATACGAGCAGTACTTC
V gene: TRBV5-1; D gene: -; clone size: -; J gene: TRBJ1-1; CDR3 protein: CASSLISGVGTEAFF; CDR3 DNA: TGCGCCAGCAGCTTGATCTCCGGGGTGGGCACTGAAGCTTTCTTT
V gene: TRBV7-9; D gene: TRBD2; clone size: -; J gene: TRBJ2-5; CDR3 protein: CASSLAGGRAGLEAQYF; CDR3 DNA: TGTGCCAGCAGCTTAGCAGGCGGGAGGGCCGGTTTGGAGGCCCAGTACTTC
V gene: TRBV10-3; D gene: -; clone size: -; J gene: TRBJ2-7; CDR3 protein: CAIKGGVGSSYEQYF; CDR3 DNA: TGTGCCATCAAGGGTGGAGTCGGGAGCTCCTACGAGCAGTACTTC
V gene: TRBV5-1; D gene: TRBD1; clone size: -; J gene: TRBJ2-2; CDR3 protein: CASSLLTGATGELFF; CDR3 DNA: TGCGCCAGCAGCTTGCTAACAGGGGCCACCGGGGAGCTGTTTTTT
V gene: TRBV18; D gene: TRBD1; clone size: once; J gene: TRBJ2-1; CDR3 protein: CASSPGQSSYNEQFF; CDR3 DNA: TGTGCCAGCTCACCGGGACAGAGCTCCTACAATGAGCAGTTCTTC
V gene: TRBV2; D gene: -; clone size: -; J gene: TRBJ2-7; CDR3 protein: CASSGTGYEQYF; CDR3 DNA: TGTGCCAGCAGTGGCACTGGCTACGAGCAGTACTTC
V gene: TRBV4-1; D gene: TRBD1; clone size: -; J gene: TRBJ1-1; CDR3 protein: CASSAQGANTEAFF; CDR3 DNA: TGCGCCAGCAGCGCACAGGGGGCGAACACTGAAGCTTTCTTT
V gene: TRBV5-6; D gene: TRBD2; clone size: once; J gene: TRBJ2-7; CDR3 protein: CASSLRTSGSLGTYEQYF; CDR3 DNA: TGTGCCAGCAGCTTGAGGACTAGCGGGAGCCTCGGGACCTACGAGCAGTACTTC
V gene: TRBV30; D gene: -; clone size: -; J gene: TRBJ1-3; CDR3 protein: CAWSVSNSGNTIYF; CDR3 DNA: TGTGCCTGGAGTGTATCCAACTCTGGAAACACCATATATTTT
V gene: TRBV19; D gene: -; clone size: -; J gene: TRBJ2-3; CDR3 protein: CASRESGRTQYF; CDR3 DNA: TGTGCCAGTAGAGAATCAGGGAGGACGCAGTATTTT
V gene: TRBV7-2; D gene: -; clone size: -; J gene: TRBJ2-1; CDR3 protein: CASSLSGSYNEQFF; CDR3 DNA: TGTGCCAGCAGCTTAAGCGGCTCCTACAATGAGCAGTTCTTC
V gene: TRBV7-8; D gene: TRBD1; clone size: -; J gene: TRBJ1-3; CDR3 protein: CASIDRGSGNTIYF; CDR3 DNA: TGTGCCAGCATCGACAGGGGCTCTGGAAACACCATATATTTT
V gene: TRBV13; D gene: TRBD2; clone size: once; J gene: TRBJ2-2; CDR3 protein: CASSLKLAGNTGELFF; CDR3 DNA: TGTGCCAGCAGCTTAAAACTAGCGGGGAACACCGGGGAGCTGTTTTTT
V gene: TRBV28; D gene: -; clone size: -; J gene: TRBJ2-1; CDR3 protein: CASSFFGLGSYNEQFF; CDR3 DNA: TGTGCCAGCAGTTTTTTTGGGCTAGGCTCCTACAATGAGCAGTTCTTC
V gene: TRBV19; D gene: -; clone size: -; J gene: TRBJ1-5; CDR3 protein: CASAAYRDQPQHF; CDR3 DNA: TGTGCCAGCGCGGCGTATAGGGACCAGCCCCAGCATTTT
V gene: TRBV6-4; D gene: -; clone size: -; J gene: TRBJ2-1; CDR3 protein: CASSLFDGYNEQFF; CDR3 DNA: TGTGCCAGCAGCCTCTTTGATGGGTACAATGAGCAGTTCTTC
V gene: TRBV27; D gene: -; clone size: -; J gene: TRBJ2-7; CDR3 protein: CASSLGGPVYEQYF; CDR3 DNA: TGTGCCAGCAGTCTCGGGGGGCCTGTGTACGAGCAGTACTTC
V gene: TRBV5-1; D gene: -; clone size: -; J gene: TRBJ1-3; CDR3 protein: CASSPVGGRGNTIYF; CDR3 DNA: TGCGCCAGCAGCCCCGTGGGGGGCCGGGGAAACACCATATATTTT
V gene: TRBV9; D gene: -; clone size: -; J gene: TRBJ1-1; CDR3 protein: CASSVGARVPEAFF; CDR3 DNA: TGTGCCAGCAGCGTTGGGGCCAGGGTACCTGAAGCTTTCTTT
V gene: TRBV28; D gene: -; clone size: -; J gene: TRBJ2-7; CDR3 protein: CATTPGAGPYEQYF; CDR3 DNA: TGTGCCACCACCCCGGGAGCGGGTCCCTACGAGCAGTACTTC
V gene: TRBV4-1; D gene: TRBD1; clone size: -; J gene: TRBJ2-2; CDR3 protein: CASRPWTGNNTGELFF; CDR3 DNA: TGCGCCAGCAGACCATGGACAGGGAACAACACCGGGGAGCTGTTTTTT
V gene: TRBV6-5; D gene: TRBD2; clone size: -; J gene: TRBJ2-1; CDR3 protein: CASSQRDGDNEQFF; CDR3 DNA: TGTGCCAGCAGTCAGCGGGACGGAGACAATGAGCAGTTCTTC
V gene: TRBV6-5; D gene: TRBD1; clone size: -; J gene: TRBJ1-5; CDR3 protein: CASSRGDRQPQHF; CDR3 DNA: TGTGCCAGCAGCCGGGGGGACAGACAGCCCCAGCATTTT
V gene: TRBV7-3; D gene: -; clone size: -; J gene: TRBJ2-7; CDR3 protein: CASSLGGGYEQYF; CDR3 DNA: TGTGCCAGCAGCTTAGGAGGTGGCTACGAGCAGTACTTC
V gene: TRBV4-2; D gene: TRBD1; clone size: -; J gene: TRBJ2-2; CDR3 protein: CASSQGGTGSSGELFF; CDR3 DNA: TGTGCCAGCAGCCAAGGTGGGACAGGTTCTTCCGGGGAGCTGTTTTTT
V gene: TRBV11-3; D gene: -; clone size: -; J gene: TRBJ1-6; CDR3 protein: CASSLRPNSPLHF; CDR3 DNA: TGTGCCAGCAGCTTAAGACCTAATTCACCCCTCCACTTT
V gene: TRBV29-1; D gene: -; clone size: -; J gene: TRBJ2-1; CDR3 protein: CSVRGSPSYNEQFF; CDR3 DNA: TGCAGCGTGAGGGGTAGTCCTTCCTACAATGAGCAGTTCTTC
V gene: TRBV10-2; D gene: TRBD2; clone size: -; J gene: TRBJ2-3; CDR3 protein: CASRWGGSTDTQYF; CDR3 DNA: TGCGCCAGCAGGTGGGGGGGTAGCACAGATACGCAGTATTTT
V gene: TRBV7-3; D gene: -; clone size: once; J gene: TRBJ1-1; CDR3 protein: CASSKRKVAFF; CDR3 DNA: TGTGCCAGCAGCAAAAGGAAGGTGGCTTTCTTT
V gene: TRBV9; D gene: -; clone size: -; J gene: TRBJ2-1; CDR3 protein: CASSVDAAIYNEQFF; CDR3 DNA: TGTGCCAGCAGCGTGGACGCGGCAATATACAATGAGCAGTTCTTC
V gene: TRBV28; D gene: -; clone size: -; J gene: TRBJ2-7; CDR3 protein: CASTVRKFSYEQYF; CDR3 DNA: TGTGCCAGCACGGTAAGGAAGTTCTCCTACGAGCAGTACTTC
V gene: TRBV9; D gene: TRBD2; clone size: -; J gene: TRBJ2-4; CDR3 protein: CASSVASGRANIQYF; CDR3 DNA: TGTGCCAGCAGCGTAGCTAGCGGGAGGGCAAACATTCAGTACTTC
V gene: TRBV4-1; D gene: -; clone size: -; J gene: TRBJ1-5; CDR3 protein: CASSQINQPQHF; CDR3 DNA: TGCGCCAGCAGCCAAATCAACCAGCCCCAGCATTTT
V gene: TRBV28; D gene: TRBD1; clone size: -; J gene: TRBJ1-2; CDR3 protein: CASSLVFGQGRGGYTF; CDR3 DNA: TGTGCCAGCAGTTTGGTGTTCGGACAGGGGAGGGGTGGCTACACCTTC
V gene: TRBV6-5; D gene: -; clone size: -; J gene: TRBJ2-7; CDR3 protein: CASSKRVQGTWEQYF; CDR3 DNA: TGTGCCAGCTCCAAGAGGGTCCAGGGGACGTGGGAGCAGTACTTC
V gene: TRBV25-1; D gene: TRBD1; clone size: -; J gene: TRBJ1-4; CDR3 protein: CASSTHGDRDEKLFF; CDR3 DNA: TGTGCCAGCAGTACTCACGGGGACAGGGATGAAAAACTGTTTTTT
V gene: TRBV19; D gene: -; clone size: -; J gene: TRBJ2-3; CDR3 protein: CASSTSLDTQYF; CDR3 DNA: TGTGCCAGTAGTACGAGCCTGGATACGCAGTATTTT
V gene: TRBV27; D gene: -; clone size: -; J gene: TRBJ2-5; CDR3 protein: CASSRRGAETQYF; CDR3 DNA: TGTGCCAGCAGCCGCCGAGGGGCAGAGACCCAGTACTTC
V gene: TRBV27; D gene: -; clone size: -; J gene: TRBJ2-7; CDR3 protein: CASSLTGPPTDYEQYF; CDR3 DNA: TGTGCCAGCAGTTTAACTGGCCCACCAACAGACTACGAGCAGTACTTC